Here is one T cell receptor (beta chain) with its context. This sample was included in a study of blood T cell repertoires in COVID-19. About the research overall: Before being deemed recovered, Cohort 3 donors had two negative PCRs, clearance, or symptom resolution. Samples representing acute and convalescent COVID-19 were sourced from the United States, Italy and Spain.

Ages ranged from about 18 to 90 years, with residence in about 24 US areas. V lost 3 bases and J lost 7; bases outside the gene matches: 7. The CDR3 totals 14 residues. Germline CDR1 is MNHEY and CDR2 is SMNVEV (reference sequence). Method: immunoSEQ multiplex PCR; TCRdb's copy keeps in-frame clones and lacks some. This sample yields 150,000 to 200,000 clones, of which 86% are seen a single time; around 23% belongs to the top ten. The clonotype comes from a woman aged 40 to 49 in a cohort exposed to, infected with or recovered from COVID-19 (not recorded which). The sequenced material came from PBMCs or T cells enriched from blood (not recorded which). The rearrangement links TRBV27 to TRBJ1-1; TRBD1 matches 8 bases. The CDR3 here is CASSFSTGQVEAFF. The CDR3, as DNA: TGTGCCAGCAGTTTCTCGACGGGACAGGTTGAAGCTTTCTTT.